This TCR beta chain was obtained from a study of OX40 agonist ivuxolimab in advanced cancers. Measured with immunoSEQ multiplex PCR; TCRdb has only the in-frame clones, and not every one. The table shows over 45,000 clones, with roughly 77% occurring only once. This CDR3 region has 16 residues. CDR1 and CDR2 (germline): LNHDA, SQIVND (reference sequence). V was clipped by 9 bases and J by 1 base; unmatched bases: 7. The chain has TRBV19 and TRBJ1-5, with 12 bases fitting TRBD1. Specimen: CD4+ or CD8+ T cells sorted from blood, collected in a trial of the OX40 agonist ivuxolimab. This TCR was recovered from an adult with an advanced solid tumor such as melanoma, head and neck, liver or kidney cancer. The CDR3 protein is CASRDRGHGSNQPQHF. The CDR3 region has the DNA TGTGCCAGCCGGGACAGGGGGCATGGCAGCAATCAGCCCCAGCATTTT. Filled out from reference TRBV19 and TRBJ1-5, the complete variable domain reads DGGITQSPKYLFRKEGQNVTLSCEQNLNHDAMYWYRQDPGQGLRLIYYSQIVNDFQKGDIAEGYSVSREKKESFPLTVTSAQKNPTAFYLCASRDRGHGSNQPQHFGDGTRLSIL.